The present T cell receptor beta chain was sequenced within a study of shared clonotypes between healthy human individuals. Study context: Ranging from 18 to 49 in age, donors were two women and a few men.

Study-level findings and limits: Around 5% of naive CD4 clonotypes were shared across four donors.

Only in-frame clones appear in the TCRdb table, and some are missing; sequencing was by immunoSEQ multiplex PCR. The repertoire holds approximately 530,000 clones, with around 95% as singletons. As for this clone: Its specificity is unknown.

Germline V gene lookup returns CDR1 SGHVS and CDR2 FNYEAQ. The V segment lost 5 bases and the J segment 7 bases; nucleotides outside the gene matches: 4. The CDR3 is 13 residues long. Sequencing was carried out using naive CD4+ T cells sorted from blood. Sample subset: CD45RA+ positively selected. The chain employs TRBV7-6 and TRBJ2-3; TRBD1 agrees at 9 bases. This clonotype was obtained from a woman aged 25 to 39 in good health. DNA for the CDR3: TGTGCCAGCAGCCCGGGACAGGGCAATACGCAGTATTTT. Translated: CASSPGQGNTQYF.